The following is a T cell receptor beta chain sequence with its context. Its antigen is as yet unknown. The germline V gene encodes CDR1 DFQATT and CDR2 SNEGSKA (reference sequence). V was cut by 1 base and J by 4 bases, with 11 bases left in between. This CDR3 is built from 14 residues. TCRdb re-called the reads with MiXCR, one entry per CDR3 protein. The data contain some 9,200 distinct CDR3 sequences, roughly 25% of them seen just once; the ten biggest clones take up about 8%. The sample originates from a study of liver allograft versus peripheral blood T cells. Study in general: The study compared liver allograft T cell receptor repertoires against peripheral blood repertoires of liver transplant recipients.

Study findings and constraints: T cell receptor repertoires inside liver allografts reportedly differed from those in peripheral blood.

The genes are TRBV20-1 and TRBJ1-3, with D uncertain. The origin of this receptor is a human patient who had a liver transplant. T cells may partly derive from the graft donor. In DNA form, the CDR3 reads TGCAGTGCTAGAGTGCGGGGATCCGGAAACACCATATATTTT. It yields the protein CSARVRGSGNTIYF.